These 25 T cell receptor beta chains came from one sample sequenced in a study of T cells expressing NK-cell markers. TCRdb re-called the 5' RACE reads; every CDR3 protein appears as one record, without DNA. This sample carries some 450,000 distinct CDR3 sequences, with 7.3% going to the ten biggest clones. Sequencing input: blood T cells: a sorted CD56 or NKG2C T cell subset, CD4+ or CD8+ T cells, or bulk PBMC T cells (not recorded which). The receptors derive from a woman between 18 and 75 years old in good health.

The genes are TRBV20-1 and TRBJ1-5. This CDR3 comprises 14 residues. Germline CDR1 is DFQATT and CDR2 is SNEGSKA (reference sequence). The CDR3 here is CSAVALKGNQPQHF.

J is TRBJ2-2 and V is TRBV20-1; TCRdb returns TRBD1, unconfirmable since there is no DNA. CDR3 length: 15 amino acids. CDR1 DFQATT and CDR2 SNEGSKA come from the germline V gene (reference sequence). The CDR3 protein is CSAYDRGVLSGELFF.

The chain carries TRBV24-1 and TRBJ2-5; TCRdb returns TRBD1, unconfirmable since there is no DNA. The length of the CDR3 is 15 residues. CDR1 and CDR2 (germline): KGHDR, SFDVKD. This CDR3 is CATSDLEGARETQYF.

The rearrangement links TRBV5-6 to TRBJ2-5; without DNA, the TCRdb call of TRBD2 cannot be checked. Germline CDR1 and CDR2: SGHDT and YYEEEE. This CDR3 has 16 amino acids. The CDR3: CASSLAGRLGQETQYF.

This CDR3 reads CASSELAPAYNEQFF. The chain carries TRBV6-1 and TRBJ2-1; TCRdb returns TRBD2, unconfirmable since there is no DNA. The CDR3 has 15 residues. CDR1 is MNHNS and CDR2 is SASEGT in the germline V gene.

CDR3 residues: CSASWARNTIYF. V and J are TRBV20-1 and TRBJ1-3; the D call from TCRdb, TRBD1, cannot be confirmed without DNA. The germline gives CDR1 DFQATT, CDR2 SNEGSKA (reference sequence). This CDR3 is 12 amino acids long.

The chain joins TRBV4-3 to TRBJ2-1. The CDR3 runs 13 residues. Germline lookup yields CDR1 LGHNA and CDR2 YSLEER. Here the CDR3 reads CASSQASQDEQFF.

The chain carries TRBV4-3 and TRBJ1-5; lacking DNA, the TRBD1 call made by TCRdb goes unchecked. Germline V lookup: CDR1 LGHNA, CDR2 YSLEER. The CDR3 contains 14 residues. This chain's CDR3 is CASSQGGHGQPQHF.

This chain joins TRBV7-3 and TRBJ2-1; lacking DNA, the TRBD1 call made by TCRdb goes unchecked. Germline V gene data show CDR1 as SGHTA and CDR2 as FQGTGA. The CDR3 loop spans 15 amino acids. The CDR3 region is CASSSRTGQSGEQFF.

The chain joins TRBV24-1 to TRBJ1-5. Germline CDR1 and CDR2: KGHDR and SFDVKD. CDR3 size: 15 residues. The CDR3 is CATSDDSIPGQPQHF.

The chain joins TRBV15 to TRBJ1-5; the TCRdb call, TRBD1, lacks DNA for checking. Germline CDR1 LNHNV, CDR2 YYDKDF (reference sequence). The CDR3 loop spans 14 amino acids. CDR3 in amino acids: CATSSFRGEQPQHF.

The chain employs TRBV5-5 and TRBJ1-1; there is no DNA to check the TCRdb D call of TRBD1. Germline loops: CDR1 SGHKS, CDR2 YYEKEE (reference sequence). The CDR3 runs to 14 residues. The CDR3: CASSLIAGQAEAFF.

The chain combines TRBV12-3 or TRBV12-4 with TRBJ2-1. The CDR3 is 11 amino acids. CDR3 region: CASSLYQEQFF.

The chain recombines TRBV6-1 with TRBJ2-3; TCRdb returns TRBD2, unconfirmable since there is no DNA. This CDR3 is built from 14 residues. Germline values: CDR1 MNHNS, CDR2 SASEGT. CDR3 residues: CASGLAGEADTQYF.

The chain links TRBV12-3 or TRBV12-4 to TRBJ1-1; lacking DNA, the TRBD1 call made by TCRdb goes unchecked. This CDR3 is built from 12 residues. The CDR3 reads CASRADREDAFF.

The chain links TRBV6-1 to TRBJ1-2. CDR1 MNHNS and CDR2 SASEGT come from the germline V gene. The CDR3 sequence is 11 residues long. This chain's CDR3 is CASSEGHGYTF.

The chain uses TRBV20-1 and TRBJ2-7; the TCRdb D gene call, TRBD2, has no DNA to confirm it. There are 13 residues in the CDR3. Germline values: CDR1 DFQATT, CDR2 SNEGSKA (reference sequence). CDR3 amino acids: CSAPPRDSYEQYF.

This chain uses TRBV11-2 with TRBJ2-1; TCRdb indicates TRBD2, and absent DNA this call remains unverified. This CDR3 region has 20 residues. Germline V gene lookup returns CDR1 SGHAT and CDR2 FQNNGV. The CDR3 is CASSSPAGAGGRPSYNEQFF.

This sequence joins TRBV12-3 or TRBV12-4 and TRBJ1-2. CDR3 length: 15 amino acids. This chain's CDR3 is CASSFLGQINYGYTF.

V and J are TRBV29-1 and TRBJ2-1. The CDR3 loop spans 13 amino acids. Germline values: CDR1 SQVTM, CDR2 ANQGSEA. This chain's CDR3 is CSVSRQIYNEQFF.

V usage is TRBV2 and J usage is TRBJ2-7; the D call of TRBD2 rests on TCRdb alone, since no DNA is present to check it. The CDR3 loop spans 14 amino acids. Per the germline V gene, CDR1 is SNHLY and CDR2 is FYNNEI. The CDR3 sequence: CASNLAGGPYEQYF.

The V gene is TRBV5-1, the J gene TRBJ2-1; TCRdb indicates TRBD1, and absent DNA this call remains unverified. The germline gives CDR1 SGHRS, CDR2 YFSETQ. CDR3 length: 16 residues. CDR3 protein: CASSVLAGQGSSEQFF.

The gene calls are TRBV7-2 and TRBJ1-2; absent DNA, TCRdb's TRBD1 call cannot be checked. The CDR3 loop spans 17 amino acids. Germline CDR1 is SGHTA and CDR2 is FQGNSA. The CDR3 sequence: CASSLVSTGRPIYGYTF.

The genes are TRBV20-1 and TRBJ1-6; lacking DNA, the TRBD1 call made by TCRdb goes unchecked. The CDR3 is 15 residues long. CDR1 and CDR2 (germline): DFQATT, SNEGSKA (reference sequence). The CDR3 region is CSASPGQGANSPLHF.

The chain couples TRBV24-1 to TRBJ2-1; the D call of TRBD2 rests on TCRdb alone, since no DNA is present to check it. The CDR3 totals 13 residues. Germline lookup yields CDR1 KGHDR and CDR2 SFDVKD. The CDR3 spells CATSDPRALEQFF.